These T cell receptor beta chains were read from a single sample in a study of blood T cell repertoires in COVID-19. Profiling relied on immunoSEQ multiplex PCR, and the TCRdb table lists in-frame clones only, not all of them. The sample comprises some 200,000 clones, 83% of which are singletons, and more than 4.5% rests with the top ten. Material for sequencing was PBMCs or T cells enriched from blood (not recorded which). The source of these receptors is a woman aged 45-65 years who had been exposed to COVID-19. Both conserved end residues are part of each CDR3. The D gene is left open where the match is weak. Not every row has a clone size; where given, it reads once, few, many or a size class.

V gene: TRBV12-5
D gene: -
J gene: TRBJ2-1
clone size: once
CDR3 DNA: TGTGCTAGTGGGAGCAGGGGTAGTAACAATGAGCAGTTCTTC
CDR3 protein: CASGSRGSNNEQFF

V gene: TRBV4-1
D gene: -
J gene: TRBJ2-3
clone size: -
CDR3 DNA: TGCGCCAGCAGCCAATCCGGAGGCGGGGCTTACACCACAGATACGCAGTATTTT
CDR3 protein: CASSQSGGGAYTTDTQYF

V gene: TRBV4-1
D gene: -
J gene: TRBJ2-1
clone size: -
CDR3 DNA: TGCGCCAGCGGTCAGGACAAGAGCTCCTACAATGAGCAGTTCTTC
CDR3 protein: CASGQDKSSYNEQFF

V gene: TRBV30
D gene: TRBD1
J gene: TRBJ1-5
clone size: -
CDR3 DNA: TGTGCCTGGGGGACAGGGACTTCCAACAATCAGCCCCAGCATTTT
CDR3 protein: CAWGTGTSNNQPQHF

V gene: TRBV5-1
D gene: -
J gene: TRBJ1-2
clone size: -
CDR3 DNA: TGCGCCAGCAGCTTGATGGCAGGGTATGACTATGGCTACACCTTC
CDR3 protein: CASSLMAGYDYGYTF

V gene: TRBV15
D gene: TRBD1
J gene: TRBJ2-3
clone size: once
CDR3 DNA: TGTGCCACCAGCAGAGAGGGACAGGGAACAGATACGCAGTATTTT
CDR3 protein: CATSREGQGTDTQYF

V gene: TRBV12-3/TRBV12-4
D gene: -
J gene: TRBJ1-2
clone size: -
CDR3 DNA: TGTGCCAGCAGTTTCAAGAGGAGCTATGGCTACACCTTC
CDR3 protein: CASSFKRSYGYTF

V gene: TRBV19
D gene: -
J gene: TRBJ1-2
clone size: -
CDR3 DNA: TGTGCCAGTAGTTTTGGCAAGAACTATGGCTACACCTTC
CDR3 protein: CASSFGKNYGYTF

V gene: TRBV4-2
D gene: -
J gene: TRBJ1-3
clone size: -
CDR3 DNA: TGTGCCAGCAGCCAAGGGACAGTTGTCGGAAACACCATATATTTT
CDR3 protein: CASSQGTVVGNTIYF

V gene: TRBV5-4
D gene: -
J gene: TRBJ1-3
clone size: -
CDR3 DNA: TGTGCCAGCAGCTTGGGCGGGAGTAGCTCTGGAAACACCATATATTTT
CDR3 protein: CASSLGGSSSGNTIYF

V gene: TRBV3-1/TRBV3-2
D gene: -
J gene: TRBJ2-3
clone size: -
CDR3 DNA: TGTGCCAGCAGCCCGAGCACAAGGGGCACGCAGTATTTT
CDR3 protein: CASSPSTRGTQYF

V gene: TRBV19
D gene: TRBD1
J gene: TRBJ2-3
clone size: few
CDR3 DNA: TGTGCCACCTCATCCGGGACAGGGGGCGCTGGGCAGTATTTT
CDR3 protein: CATSSGTGGAGQYF

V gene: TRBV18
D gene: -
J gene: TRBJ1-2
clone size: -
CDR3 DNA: TGTGCCAGCTCACCCGACCGCCTCTTATTAGGGGGGGACTATGGCTACACCTTC
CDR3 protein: CASSPDRLLLGGDYGYTF

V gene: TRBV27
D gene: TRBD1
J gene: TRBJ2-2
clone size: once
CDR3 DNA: TGTGCCAGCAGTTTCGGGTCACAGGGGTTAAGGACCGGGGAGCTGTTTTTT
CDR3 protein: CASSFGSQGLRTGELFF

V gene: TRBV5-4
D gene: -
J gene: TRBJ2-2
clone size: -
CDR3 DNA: TGTGCCAGCAGCTTGGTGGCAGGGGTGGCCGGGGAGCTGTTTTTT
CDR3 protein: CASSLVAGVAGELFF

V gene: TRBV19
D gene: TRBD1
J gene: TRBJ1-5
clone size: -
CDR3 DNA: TGTGCCAGTACCGAGACAGGGGGCAATCAGCCCCAGCATTTT
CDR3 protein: CASTETGGNQPQHF

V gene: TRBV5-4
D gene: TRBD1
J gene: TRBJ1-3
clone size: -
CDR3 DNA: TGTGCCAGCAGCGACAGGGGAAGTACCCCTGGAAACACCATATATTTT
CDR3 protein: CASSDRGSTPGNTIYF

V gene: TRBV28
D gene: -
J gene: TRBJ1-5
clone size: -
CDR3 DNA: TGTGCCAGCAGCCCTATGGGGGGTCGAGGCAATCAGCCCCAGCATTTT
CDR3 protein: CASSPMGGRGNQPQHF

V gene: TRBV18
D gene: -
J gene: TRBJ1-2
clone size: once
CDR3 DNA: TGTGCCAGCTCCCTTATCGAGGGTGTCAACTATGGCTACACCTTC
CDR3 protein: CASSLIEGVNYGYTF

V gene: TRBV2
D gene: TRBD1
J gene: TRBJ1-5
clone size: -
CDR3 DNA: TGTGCCAGCAGAAGACAGGGGGCGAGCAATCAGCCCCAGCATTTT
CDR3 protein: CASRRQGASNQPQHF

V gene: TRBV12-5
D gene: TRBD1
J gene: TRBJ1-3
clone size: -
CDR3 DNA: TGTGCTAGTGGTTTGAGGACAGGTCACTCTGGAAACACCATATATTTT
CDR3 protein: CASGLRTGHSGNTIYF

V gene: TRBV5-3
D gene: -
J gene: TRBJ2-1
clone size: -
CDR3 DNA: TGTGCCAGAAGCTTGGTCATCAGGGTCTACAATGAGCAGTTCTTC
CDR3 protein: CARSLVIRVYNEQFF

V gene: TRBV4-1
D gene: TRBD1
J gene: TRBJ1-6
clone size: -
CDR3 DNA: TGCGCCAGCAGCCATCCCAAAGGGGACAGGGAACCTTCTTCACCCCTCCACTTT
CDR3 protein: CASSHPKGDREPSSPLHF

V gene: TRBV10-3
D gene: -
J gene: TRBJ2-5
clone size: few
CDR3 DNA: TGTGCCATCAGCGGAGAGGGTCTGAGGCACCAAGAGACCCAGTACTTC
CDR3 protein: CAISGEGLRHQETQYF

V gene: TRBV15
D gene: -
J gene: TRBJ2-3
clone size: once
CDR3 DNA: TGTGCCACCAGCCCCGCGGGGAGATACACAGATACGCAGTATTTT
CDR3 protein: CATSPAGRYTDTQYF

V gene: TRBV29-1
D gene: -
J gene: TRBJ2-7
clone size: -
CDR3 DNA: TGCAGCGTTGCTCCCAGTGGCTACGAGCAGTACTTC
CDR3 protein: CSVAPSGYEQYF

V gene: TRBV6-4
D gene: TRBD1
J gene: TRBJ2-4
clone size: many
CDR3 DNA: TGTGCCAGCAGTGACTCCGGGACAGGGGGAAACATTCAGTACTTC
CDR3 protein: CASSDSGTGGNIQYF

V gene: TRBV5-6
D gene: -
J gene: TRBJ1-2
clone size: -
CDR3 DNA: TGTGCCAGCAGCTCGAGCCCACCGTTCTATGGCTACACCTTC
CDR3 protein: CASSSSPPFYGYTF

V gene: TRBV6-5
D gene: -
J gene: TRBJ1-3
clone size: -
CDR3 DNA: TGTGCCAGCAGTCCGACAGCTATTGGAAACACCATATATTTT
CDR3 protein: CASSPTAIGNTIYF

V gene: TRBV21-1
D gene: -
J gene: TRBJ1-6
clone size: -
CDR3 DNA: TGTGCCAGCAGCGGAGGAAACCTCAATTCACCCCTCCACTTT
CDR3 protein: CASSGGNLNSPLHF